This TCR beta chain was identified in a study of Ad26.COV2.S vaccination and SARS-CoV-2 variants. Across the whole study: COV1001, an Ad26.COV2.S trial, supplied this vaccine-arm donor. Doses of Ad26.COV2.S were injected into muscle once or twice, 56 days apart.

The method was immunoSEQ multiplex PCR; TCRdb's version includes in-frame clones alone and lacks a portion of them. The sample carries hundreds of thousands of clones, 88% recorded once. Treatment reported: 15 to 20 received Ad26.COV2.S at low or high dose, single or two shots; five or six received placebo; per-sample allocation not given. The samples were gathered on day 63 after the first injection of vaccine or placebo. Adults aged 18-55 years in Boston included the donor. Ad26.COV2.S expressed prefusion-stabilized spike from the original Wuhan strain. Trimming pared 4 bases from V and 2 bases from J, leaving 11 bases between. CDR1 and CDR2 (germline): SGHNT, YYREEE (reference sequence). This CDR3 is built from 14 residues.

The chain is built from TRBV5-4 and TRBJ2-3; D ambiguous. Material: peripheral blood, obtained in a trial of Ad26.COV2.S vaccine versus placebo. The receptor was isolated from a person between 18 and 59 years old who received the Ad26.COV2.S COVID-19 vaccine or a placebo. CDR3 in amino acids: CASSTREITDTQYF. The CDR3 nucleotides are TGTGCCAGCAGCACCCGTGAAATCACAGATACGCAGTATTTT.